This TCR beta chain was obtained from a study of regulatory T cells in long-lasting Graves disease. Study-level points and caveats: Newly diagnosed Graves' patients had higher TCR diversity than persistent ones.

This clonotype was detected ten times or more. Antigen specificity is unknown. Sample time point: newly diagnosed GD, antithyroid drugs for less than 3 months. PBMCs provided the RNA from which the TCR library was made. Sequencing libraries for TCR beta were prepared with iRepertoire HTBI primers and Arm-PCR of CDR3 regions. TCRdb analysed the multiplex PCR reads with MiXCR anew, one entry per CDR3 protein. Here the sample spans around 420,000 distinct CDR3 sequences, about 15% being singletons. The V gene lost 5 bases and the J gene lost 5 bases, with 16 bases spanning the gap. Germline V gives CDR1 MDHEN, CDR2 SYDVKM. This CDR3 comprises 15 residues. These data were also filed under a second study, of T cells in Graves' hyperthyroidism and ophthalmopathy.

V usage is TRBV28 and J usage is TRBJ2-1, with unresolved D. This sample comprised peripheral blood mononuclear cells (PBMCs), obtained at new diagnosis, from a patient treated with antithyroid drugs. The TCR originated in a woman between 40 and 50 years old with Graves disease. The CDR3 coding sequence is TGTGCCAGCAGTCCCCGGGCCTTAGCACACAATGAGCAGTTCTTC. Translation: CASSPRALAHNEQFF.